This TCR beta chain was observed in a study of T-cell memory formation after mild COVID-19. This CDR3 has 13 residues. V was pared by 3 bases and J by 5 bases, with 10 bases between. This clonotype was counted between two and nine times. The antigen remains unidentified. MiXCR, run by TCRdb on the 5' RACE reads, gives a single entry per CDR3 protein. The sample holds about 350,000 distinct CDR3 sequences; roughly 15% are singletons and the top ten take 20% to 25%. Points from the study as a whole: From day 15 to 85, contracting clones were balanced between CD4 and CD8, whereas later expanders leaned toward CD4+.

The sample comprised PBMCs or a T cell subset sorted from them (not recorded which). The TCR comes from a man between 18 and 35 years old who had mild COVID-19 (a few samples of this study predate the infection). Cell type and time point are not known. The V call is TRBV12-3 or TRBV12-4, the J call TRBJ1-1; D call uncertain. The CDR3 DNA sequence: TGTGCCAGCAGTTTTGGGTATAATACTGAAGCTTTCTTT. Protein sequence: CASSFGYNTEAFF.